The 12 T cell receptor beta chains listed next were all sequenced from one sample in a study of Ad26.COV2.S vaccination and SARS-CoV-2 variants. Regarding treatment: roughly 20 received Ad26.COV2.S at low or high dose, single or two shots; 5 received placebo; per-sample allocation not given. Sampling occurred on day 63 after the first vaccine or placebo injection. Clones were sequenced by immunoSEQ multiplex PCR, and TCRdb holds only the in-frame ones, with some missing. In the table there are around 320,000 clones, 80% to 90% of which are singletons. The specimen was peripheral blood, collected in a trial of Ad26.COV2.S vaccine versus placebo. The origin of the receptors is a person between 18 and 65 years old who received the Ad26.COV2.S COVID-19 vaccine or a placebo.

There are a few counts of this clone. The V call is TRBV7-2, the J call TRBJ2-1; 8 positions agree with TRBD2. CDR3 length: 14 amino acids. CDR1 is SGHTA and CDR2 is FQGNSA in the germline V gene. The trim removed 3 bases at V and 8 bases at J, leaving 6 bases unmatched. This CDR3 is CASSFRGGLDEQFF. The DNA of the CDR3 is TGTGCCAGCAGCTTCCGGGGGGGGTTGGATGAGCAGTTCTTC.

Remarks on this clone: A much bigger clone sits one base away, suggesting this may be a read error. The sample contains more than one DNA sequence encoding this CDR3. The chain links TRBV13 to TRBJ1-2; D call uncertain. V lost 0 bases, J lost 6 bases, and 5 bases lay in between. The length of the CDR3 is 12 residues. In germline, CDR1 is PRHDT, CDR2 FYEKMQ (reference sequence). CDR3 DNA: TGTGCCAGCAGCTTAGGCGGGGATGGCTACACCTTC. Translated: CASSLGGDGYTF.

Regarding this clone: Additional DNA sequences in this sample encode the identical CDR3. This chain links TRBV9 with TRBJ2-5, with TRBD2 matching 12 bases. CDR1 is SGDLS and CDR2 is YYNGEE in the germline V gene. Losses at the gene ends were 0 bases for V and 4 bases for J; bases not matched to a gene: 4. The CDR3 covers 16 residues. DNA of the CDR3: TGTGCCAGCAGCGTAGGGGCTAGCGGGGGGGTAGAGACCCAGTACTTC. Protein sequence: CASSVGASGGVETQYF.

The CDR3 region is CASSGPRGWNTEAFF. As DNA, the CDR3 is TGTGCCAGCAGTGGACCCAGGGGGTGGAACACTGAAGCTTTCTTT. V and J are TRBV6-2 or TRBV6-3 and TRBJ1-1, with TRBD1 matching 7 bases. V lost 5 bases and J lost 1; bases outside the gene matches: 7. The germline V gene encodes CDR1 MNHEY and CDR2 SVGEGT. The CDR3 has 15 residues.

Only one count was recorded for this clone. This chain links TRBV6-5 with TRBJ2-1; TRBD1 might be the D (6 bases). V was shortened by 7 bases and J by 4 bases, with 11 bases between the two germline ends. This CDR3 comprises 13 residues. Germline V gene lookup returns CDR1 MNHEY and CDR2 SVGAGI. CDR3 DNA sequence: TGTGCCAGCACTACTACAGGGTACAATGAGCAGTTCTTC. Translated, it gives CASTTTGYNEQFF.

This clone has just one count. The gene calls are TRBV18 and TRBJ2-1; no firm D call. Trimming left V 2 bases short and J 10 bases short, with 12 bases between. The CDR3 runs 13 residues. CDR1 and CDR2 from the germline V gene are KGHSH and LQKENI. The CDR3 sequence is CASSPNYDNEQFF. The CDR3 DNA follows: TGTGCCAGCTCACCAAACTATGATAACGAGCAGTTCTTC.

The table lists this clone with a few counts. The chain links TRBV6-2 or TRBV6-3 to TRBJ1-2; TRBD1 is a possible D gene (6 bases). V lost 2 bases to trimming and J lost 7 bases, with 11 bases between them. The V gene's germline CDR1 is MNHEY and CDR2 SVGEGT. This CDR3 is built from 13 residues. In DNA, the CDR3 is TGTGCCAGCAGTTACGGGGACATGGGTGGCTACACCTTC. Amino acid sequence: CASSYGDMGGYTF.

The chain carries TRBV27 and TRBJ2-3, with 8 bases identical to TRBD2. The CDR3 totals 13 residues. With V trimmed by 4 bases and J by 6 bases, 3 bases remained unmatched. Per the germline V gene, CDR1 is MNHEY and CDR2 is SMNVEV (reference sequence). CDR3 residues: CASSYGLADTQYF. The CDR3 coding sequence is TGTGCCAGCAGTTACGGACTAGCCGATACGCAGTATTTT.

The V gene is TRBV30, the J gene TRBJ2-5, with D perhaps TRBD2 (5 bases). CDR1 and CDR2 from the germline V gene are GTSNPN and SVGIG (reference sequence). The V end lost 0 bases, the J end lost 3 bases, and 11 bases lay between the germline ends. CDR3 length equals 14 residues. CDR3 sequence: CAWSVRLAKETQYF. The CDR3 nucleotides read TGTGCCTGGAGTGTGCGGCTAGCAAAAGAGACCCAGTACTTC. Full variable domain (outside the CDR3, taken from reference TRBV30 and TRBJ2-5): SQTIHQWPATLVQPVGSPLSLECTVEGTSNPNLYWYRQAAGRGLQLLFYSVGIGQISSEVPQNLSASRPQDRQFILSSKKLLLSDSGFYLCAWSVRLAKETQYFGPGTRLLVL.

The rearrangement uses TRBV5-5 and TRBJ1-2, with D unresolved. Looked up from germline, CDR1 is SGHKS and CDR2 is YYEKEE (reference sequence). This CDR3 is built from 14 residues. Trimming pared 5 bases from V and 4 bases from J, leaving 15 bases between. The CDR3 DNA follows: TGTGCCAGCAGATGGGAAAATGGGCCCTATGGCTACACCTTC. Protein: CASRWENGPYGYTF.

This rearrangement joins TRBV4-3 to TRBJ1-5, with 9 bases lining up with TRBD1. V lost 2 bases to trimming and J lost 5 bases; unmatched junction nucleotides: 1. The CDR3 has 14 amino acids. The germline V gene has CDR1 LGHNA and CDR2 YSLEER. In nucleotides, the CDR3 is TGCGCCAGCAGCCAAAGGACAGGGGATCAGCCCCAGCATTTT. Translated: CASSQRTGDQPQHF.

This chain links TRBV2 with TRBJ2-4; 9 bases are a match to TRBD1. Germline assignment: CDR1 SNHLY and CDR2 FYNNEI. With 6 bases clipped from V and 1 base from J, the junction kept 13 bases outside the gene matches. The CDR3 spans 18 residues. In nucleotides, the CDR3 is TGTGCCAGCAGAGGACAGGGGAGGTGGGAGCAGGCCAAAAACATTCAGTACTTC. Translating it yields CASRGQGRWEQAKNIQYF.